The next 2 T cell receptor beta chains were all read from a single sample in a study of CD8+ T cells in alopecia areata (dated by TCRdb to the late 2010s). The time point tag for this specimen amounts to: baseline before oral tofacitinib. Libraries were made using the immunoSEQ multiplex PCR assay. RNA was extracted from all samples and reverse transcribed into cDNA as template for TCR sequencing. TCRdb mirrors the immuneACCESS table, restricted to in-frame sequences. Some clones are absent from its copies; in checked studies, under half trace to an unresolved V gene, and the reason for the others is unknown. The sample records around 250,000 clones, under 70% of which are singletons. The ten largest account for approximately 1.2% of the sample. This specimen was CD4+ T cells sorted from blood, taken at week 0. These receptors all come from a human donor with alopecia areata.

The rearrangement joins TRBV29-1 to TRBJ2-1; 14 positions agree with TRBD2. The germline CDR1 and CDR2 sequences are SQVTM and ANQGSEA. CDR3 length: 16 amino acids. V lost 8 bases, J lost 1 base, and 7 bases stayed unmatched. The CDR3 bases are TGCAGCTCCACCGGGACTAGCGGGGGTTCCTACAATGAGCAGTTCTTC. Residues: CSSTGTSGGSYNEQFF.

The rearrangement joins TRBV30 to TRBJ2-5; 8 nucleotides line up with TRBD1. V trimming: 3 bases; J trimming: 2 bases; junction bases outside the gene matches: 2. Germline V lookup: CDR1 GTSNPN, CDR2 SVGIG (reference sequence). This CDR3 has 13 amino acids. The CDR3 region is CAWRGQAQETQYF. The CDR3 DNA reads as TGTGCCTGGAGGGGACAGGCTCAAGAGACCCAGTACTTC.